The sequence of this TCR beta chain was determined in a study of cytomegalovirus exposure and HLA in healthy donors. Study results and caveats: Further analysis was carried out later, and it showed several of the most significant clusters appearing linked to common viral pathogens. Excluded: some indistinguishable V segments such as TRBV6-2 and TRBV6-3.

Concerning this clone itself: Its antigen is unknown.

Primers: 60 Vbeta forward and 13 Jbeta reverse. Profiled with immunoSEQ multiplex PCR; TCRdb holds only in-frame clones, not every one. Counted here are more than 100,000 clones, 82% occurring once; the ten biggest clones make up about 7.5%. Trimming took 5 bases from V and 2 from J, leaving 13 bases between them. The length of the CDR3 is 15 residues. Germline V gene sequence: CDR1 SGHVS, CDR2 FQNEAQ. The chain couples TRBV7-8 to TRBJ1-3; D gene unclear. Sequencing was performed on PBMCs. The sequence derives from a woman aged 50 to 65 in good health and CMV-seropositive. CDR3 bases: TGTGCCAGCAGCCTCACCTCTACCACTGGAAACACCATATATTTT. This translates into CASSLTSTTGNTIYF.